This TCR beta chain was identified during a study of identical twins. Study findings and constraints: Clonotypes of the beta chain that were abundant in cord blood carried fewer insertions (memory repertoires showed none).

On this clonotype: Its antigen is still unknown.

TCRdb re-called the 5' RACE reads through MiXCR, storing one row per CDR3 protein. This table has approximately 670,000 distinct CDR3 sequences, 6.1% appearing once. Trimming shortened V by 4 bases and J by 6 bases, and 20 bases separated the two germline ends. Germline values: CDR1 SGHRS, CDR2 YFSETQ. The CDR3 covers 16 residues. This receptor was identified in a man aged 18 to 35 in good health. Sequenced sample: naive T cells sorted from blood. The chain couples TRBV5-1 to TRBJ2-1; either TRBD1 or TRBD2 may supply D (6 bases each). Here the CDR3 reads CASSPKGGFGSNEQFF. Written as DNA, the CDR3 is TGCGCCAGCAGCCCTAAGGGGGGTTTCGGGTCCAATGAGCAGTTCTTC.